This T cell receptor beta chain is drawn from a study of graft-versus-host responses after intestinal transplantation. The protocol was immunoSEQ multiplex PCR, while the TCRdb copy is restricted to in-frame clones and leaves out a portion. The profile shows approximately 92,000 clones, around 90% of them singletons. On this clone itself: Its antigen is not identified.

Study-wide results and caveats: GvH clones were identified in recipient marrow, with some first appearing in ileum or blood.

This CDR3 contains 16 residues. V lost 1 base, J lost 1 base, and 12 bases lay in between. Germline CDR1 SGHKS, CDR2 YYEKEE (reference sequence). The rearrangement joins TRBV5-5 to TRBJ2-1; TRBD1 is a possible D gene (5 bases). The source is a human donor who received an intestinal transplant. The sample in question was unstimulated CD8+ T cells sorted from spleen or lymph node cells, obtained before intestinal transplant. In nucleotides, the CDR3 is TGTGCCAGCAGCTTGTACCAGGGCCTTTCCTACAATGAGCAGTTCTTC. Translating it yields CASSLYQGLSYNEQFF.